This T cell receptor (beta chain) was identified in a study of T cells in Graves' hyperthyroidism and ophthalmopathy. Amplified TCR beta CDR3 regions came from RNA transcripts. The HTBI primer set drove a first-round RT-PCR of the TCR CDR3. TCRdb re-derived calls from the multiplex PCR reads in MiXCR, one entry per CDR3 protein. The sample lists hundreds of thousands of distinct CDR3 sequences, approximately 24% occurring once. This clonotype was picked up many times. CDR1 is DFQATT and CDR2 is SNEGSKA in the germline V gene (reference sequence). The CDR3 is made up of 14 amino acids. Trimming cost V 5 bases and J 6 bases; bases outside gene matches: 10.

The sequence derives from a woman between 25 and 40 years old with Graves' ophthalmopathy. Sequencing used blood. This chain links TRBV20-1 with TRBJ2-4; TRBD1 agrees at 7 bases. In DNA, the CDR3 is TGCAGTGCTGGCGACAGGGATGGGGTAAACATTCAGTACTTC. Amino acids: CSAGDRDGVNIQYF.